These 9 T cell receptor beta chains originate from one sample sequenced in a study of T cells in Graves' hyperthyroidism and ophthalmopathy. Researchers took RNA transcripts and amplified the TCR beta CDR3 regions from them. The HTBI primer set drove a first-round RT-PCR of the TCR CDR3. MiXCR was run by TCRdb on the multiplex PCR reads, yielding one entry per CDR3 protein. The sample includes 620,000 or so distinct CDR3 sequences, about 14% of them seen just once. The sequencing input was blood. The receptors shown here come from a woman aged 50 to 60 with Graves' ophthalmopathy.

This clonotype occurred many times. The genes are TRBV6-1 and TRBJ1-1, with D perhaps matching TRBD1 (5 bases). The CDR3 contains 15 residues. The V end lost 8 bases, the J end lost 3 bases, and 19 bases lay between the germline ends. Germline-derived CDR1 and CDR2 are MNHNS and SASEGT. In DNA form, the CDR3 reads TGTGCCAGCGTCGCCTCGGGGCTCGGAGACACTGAAGCTTTCTTT. The encoded protein is CASVASGLGDTEAFF.

CDR3 sequence reads: CASSFLRGSGTGELFF. CDR3 sequence (DNA): TGTGCCAGCAGCTTTCTAAGGGGTTCGGGCACCGGGGAGCTGTTTTTT. This chain connects TRBV11-2 to TRBJ2-2, with a tentative D call TRBD1 (5 bases). The CDR3 contains 16 residues. In germline, CDR1 is SGHAT, CDR2 FQNNGV. Trimming removed 3 bases at V and 4 bases at J, with 15 bases between.

This clonotype was counted ten times or more. The chain uses TRBV28 and TRBJ2-7; D gene uncertain. Between the trimmed V and J ends, which lost 2 bases and 0 bases, there was a span of 14 bases. This CDR3 is built from 16 residues. CDR1 MDHEN and CDR2 SYDVKM come from the germline V gene. The CDR3 DNA reads as TGTGCCAGCAGTTTAACTCTCGACATTCCCTCCTACGAGCAGTACTTC. This gives the protein CASSLTLDIPSYEQYF.

This sequence joins TRBV7-2 and TRBJ1-4, with D possibly being TRBD1 (5 bases). CDR3 length equals 19 residues. V shed 5 bases and J shed 6 bases, with 28 bases lying between them. CDR1 is SGHTA, CDR2 FQGNSA, per germline. CDR3: CASSLDQSSPDRNYEKLFF. Here the CDR3 DNA reads TGTGCCAGCAGCCTAGACCAAAGTTCTCCCGACAGAAACTATGAAAAACTGTTTTTT.

Note on this clonotype: No conserved phenylalanine or tryptophan is present at the end of the CDR3, so a read error is the likely explanation. The chain couples TRBV20-1 to TRBJ2-3; 8 nucleotides line up with TRBD1. V trimming: 3 bases; J trimming: 2 bases; junction bases outside the gene matches: 7. The CDR3 has 15 residues. In germline, CDR1 is DFQATT, CDR2 SNEGSKA (reference sequence). CDR3 coding DNA: TGCAGTGCTAGCCCCTGGACAGGGCCCACAGATACGCAGTATTCT. Its protein product is CSASPWTGPTDTQYS.

This clonotype was detected many times. The chain carries TRBV6-2 or TRBV6-3 and TRBJ2-5; 13 bases agree with TRBD2. The V and J ends lost 7 bases and 4 bases, in that order; junction bases with no gene match: 6. CDR1 is MNHEY, CDR2 SVGEGT, per germline. There are 15 residues in the CDR3. The CDR3 sequence: CASTHGLAGVETQYF. The CDR3 nucleotides are TGTGCCAGCACCCACGGACTAGCGGGAGTAGAGACCCAGTACTTC.

This clonotype has a count of ten or more. The chain has TRBV28 and TRBJ1-2, with 8 bases aligning to TRBD1. CDR1 and CDR2 (germline): MDHEN, SYDVKM. CDR3 length: 14 residues. J was trimmed by 4 bases and V by 4 bases; bases with no gene match: 5. In DNA form, the CDR3 reads TGTGCCAGCAGTTCCGGACAGGGTACCTATGGCTACACCTTC. This sequence encodes CASSSGQGTYGYTF.

Of note for this clonotype: This clone may be a read error of a much larger clone one base away. The chain employs TRBV28 and TRBJ2-7; no reliable D call. CDR3 length equals 13 residues. CDR1 is MDHEN, CDR2 SYDVKM, per germline. CDR3 residues: CATIGFENYEQCF. CDR3 nucleotides: TGTGCCACTATAGGCTTCGAGAACTACGAGCAGTGCTTC.

This clonotype occurred many times. The rearrangement joins TRBV30 to TRBJ1-1; 7 positions match TRBD1. V lost 2 bases to trimming and J lost 3 bases; unmatched junction nucleotides: 3. In germline, CDR1 is GTSNPN, CDR2 SVGIG (reference sequence). The CDR3 loop spans 13 amino acids. CDR3 loop: CAWSPTGDTEAFF. CDR3 bases: TGTGCCTGGAGTCCTACAGGGGACACTGAAGCTTTCTTT.